Presented here are 14 T cell receptor beta chains from one specimen sequenced in a study of regulatory T cells in long-lasting Graves disease. Documented time point: newly diagnosed GD, antithyroid drugs for less than 3 months. There was RNA extracted from PBMCs, and the TCR library was made from it. Investigators prepared the TCR beta libraries by applying iRepertoire HTBI primers and Arm-PCR of CDR3 regions. Each CDR3 protein gets one entry after TCRdb re-called the multiplex PCR reads with MiXCR. The table includes about 460,000 distinct CDR3 sequences, 14% detected once. This sample was also put to use in a study of T cells in Graves' hyperthyroidism and ophthalmopathy.

Sequencing used peripheral blood mononuclear cells (PBMCs), obtained at new diagnosis, from a patient treated with antithyroid drugs. These receptors came from a woman aged 50 to 65 with Graves disease.

This clonotype was observed many times. The chain recombines TRBV7-2 with TRBJ2-1; D is possibly TRBD1 or TRBD2 (6 bases each). CDR1 and CDR2 (germline): SGHTA, FQGNSA. V was trimmed by 1 base and J by 4 bases, leaving 14 bases between them. The CDR3 loop spans 16 amino acids. In nucleotides, the CDR3 is TGTGCCAGCAGCTTAGAGGGGGGAGCAGGGTACAATGAGCAGTTCTTC. Translated, it gives CASSLEGGAGYNEQFF.

This clonotype came up many times. The CDR3 loop is CASSLVGTSVGTDTQYF. Here the CDR3 DNA reads TGTGCCAGCAGCTTAGTGGGGACTAGCGTGGGCACAGATACGCAGTATTTT. This chain uses TRBV11-2 with TRBJ2-3; 10 bases line up with TRBD2. CDR1 SGHAT and CDR2 FQNNGV come from the germline V gene. The CDR3 loop spans 17 amino acids. Trimming took 1 base from V and 1 from J; bases not matched to a gene: 5.

The rearrangement links TRBV9 to TRBJ2-2; TRBD2 matches 7 bases. CDR1 and CDR2 from the germline V gene are SGDLS and YYNGEE. V lost 4 bases to trimming and J lost 3 bases; unmatched junction nucleotides: 9. The CDR3 is made up of 16 amino acids. This chain's CDR3 is CASSSTGGGYTGELFF. CDR3 nucleotide sequence: TGTGCCAGCAGCTCCACTGGGGGGGGATACACCGGGGAGCTGTTTTTT.

There are a few counts of this clonotype. V is TRBV5-1 and J is TRBJ2-2; D ambiguous. Between the trimmed V and J ends, which lost 0 bases and 6 bases, there was a span of 12 bases. Germline values: CDR1 SGHRS, CDR2 YFSETQ. The CDR3 runs to 15 residues. This CDR3 is CASSLDGLRAGELFF. CDR3 coding DNA: TGCGCCAGCAGCTTGGATGGCTTACGGGCCGGGGAGCTGTTTTTT.

At least ten counts were recorded for this clonotype. V gene TRBV12-3 or TRBV12-4 combines with J gene TRBJ1-1, with TRBD1 as a possible D gene (6 bases). The CDR3 is 14 residues long. Deletions cut 6 bases from V and 2 bases from J, with 13 bases between. CDR3 nucleotides: TGTGCCAGCAGACGACAGGCGTTAAACACTGAAGCTTTCTTT. It is translated as CASRRQALNTEAFF.

In this sample, this clonotype turned up many times. CDR3 bases: TGTGCCAGCACCCCGAGTGGCAGGGGGGTTCAGCCCCAGCATTTT. It translates to CASTPSGRGVQPQHF. The chain combines TRBV6-2 or TRBV6-3 with TRBJ1-5; 7 nucleotides line up with TRBD1. Germline CDR1 is MNHEY and CDR2 is SVGEGT. V dropped 7 bases and J dropped 6; count of bases not matched to a gene: 12. CDR3 length: 15 amino acids.

This clonotype has at least ten counts. The chain employs TRBV11-3 and TRBJ2-5; D perhaps matches TRBD1 (6 bases). The CDR3 length is 15 residues. Trimming stripped 0 bases from V and 0 bases from J, with 8 bases between. Germline V gene sequence: CDR1 SGHNT, CDR2 YENEEA. The CDR3 DNA sequence: TGTGCCAGCAGCTTAGATTGGACAGACCAAGAGACCCAGTACTTC. This sequence encodes CASSLDWTDQETQYF.

For this clonotype: A far bigger clonotype differs at one base, so this is likely a read error. This chain uses TRBV11-2 with TRBJ2-7, with 7 bases matching TRBD2. Germline CDR1 SGHAT, CDR2 FQNNGV. The CDR3 length is 15 residues. Here the CDR3 reads CASSLVGRGAYEQYF. In nucleotides, the CDR3 is TGCGCCAGCAGCTTGGTGGGACGGGGGGCCTACGAGCAGTACTTC.

Turning to this clonotype: A much larger clone lies a single base off, so this may be a read error. The final CDR3 position lacks the conserved phenylalanine or tryptophan, pointing to a likely read error. This chain uses TRBV20-1 with TRBJ1-1; D is perhaps TRBD1 (5 bases). Trimming removed 6 bases at V and 4 bases at J, with 18 bases between. The CDR3 extends over 14 amino acids. CDR1 DFQATT and CDR2 SNEGSKA come from the germline V gene (reference sequence). The CDR3 nucleotides are TGCAGTGCCAAGGTTGCGGGGCTGGGCACTGAAGCTTTCCTT. This gives the protein CSAKVAGLGTEAFL.

This clonotype was recorded at least ten times. V is TRBV29-1 and J is TRBJ2-7, with 9 nucleotides matching TRBD1. The length of the CDR3 is 13 residues. V gave up 7 bases and J gave up 1 base; unmatched junction bases: 5. CDR1 SQVTM and CDR2 ANQGSEA come from the germline V gene. In DNA, the CDR3 is TGCAGCGCTGGGACAGGGTTATCCTACGAGCAGTACTTC. Its translation: CSAGTGLSYEQYF.

There are a few counts of this clonotype. The chain combines TRBV14 with TRBJ1-5, with no clear D. This CDR3 comprises 13 residues. Germline V lookup: CDR1 SGHDN, CDR2 FVKESK. Trimming shortened V by 2 bases and J by 3 bases, and 5 bases separated the two germline ends. CDR3 loop: CASSQYINQPQHF. The CDR3 DNA is TGTGCCAGCAGCCAATATATCAATCAGCCCCAGCATTTT.

This chain links TRBV10-3 with TRBJ2-5, with TRBD2 identical over 9 bases. The CDR3 has 14 residues. Germline CDR1 and CDR2: ENHRY and SYGVKD. After removal of 8 bases from V and 9 bases from J, the junction contained 13 bases not matched to a gene. Here the CDR3 DNA reads TGTGCCATCGGGTCTAGCGGGGCTCTGGGGGCCCAGTACTTC. Its translation is CAIGSSGALGAQYF.

This clonotype was detected a few times. The V gene is TRBV4-1, the J gene TRBJ2-7, with 10 positions matching TRBD1. Unmatched junction bases numbered 5, after V lost 5 bases and J lost 4 bases. Germline loops: CDR1 MGHRA, CDR2 YSYEKL. The CDR3 is 14 residues long. The CDR3, as DNA: TGCGCCAGCAGCGAGCCGGGACAGGGGTACGAGCAGTACTTC. Its translation: CASSEPGQGYEQYF.

Comment on this clonotype: This could be a read error, since a much larger clone is one nucleotide away. The gene calls are TRBV12-3 or TRBV12-4 and TRBJ2-7; no clear D gene. The CDR3 has 13 residues. V was clipped by 5 bases and J by 0 bases, with 8 bases between them. The CDR3 protein is CASSALSSYEQYF. The DNA of the CDR3 is TGTGCCAGCAGTGCGTTGAGCTCCTACGAGCAGTACTTC.